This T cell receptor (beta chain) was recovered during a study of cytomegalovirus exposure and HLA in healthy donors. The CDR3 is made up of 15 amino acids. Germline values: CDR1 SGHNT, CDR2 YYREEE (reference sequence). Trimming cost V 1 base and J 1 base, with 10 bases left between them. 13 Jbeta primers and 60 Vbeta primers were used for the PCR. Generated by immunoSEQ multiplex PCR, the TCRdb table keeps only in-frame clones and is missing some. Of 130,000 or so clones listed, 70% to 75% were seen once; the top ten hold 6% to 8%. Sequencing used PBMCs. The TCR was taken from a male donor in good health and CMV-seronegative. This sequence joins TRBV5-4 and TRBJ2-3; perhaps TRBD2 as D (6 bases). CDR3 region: CASSLRVAGTDTQYF. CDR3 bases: TGTGCCAGCAGCTTGCGGGTAGCGGGCACAGATACGCAGTATTTT. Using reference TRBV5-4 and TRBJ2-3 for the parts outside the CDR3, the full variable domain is ETGVTQSPTHLIKTRGQQVTLRCSSQSGHNTVSWYQQALGQGPQFIFQYYREEENGRGNFPPRFSGLQFPNYSSELNVNALELDDSALYLCASSLRVAGTDTQYFGPGTRLTVL.